This T cell receptor (beta chain) emerged from a study of cytomegalovirus exposure and HLA in healthy donors. As for the study in general: There were about 85 million unique TCRs (from HLA-typed donors) in an early data release.

This CDR3 spans 15 amino acids. Germline values: CDR1 SEHNR, CDR2 FQNEAQ (reference sequence). V was pared by 5 bases and J by 5 bases, with 18 bases between. 60 Vbeta and 13 Jbeta primers were used in PCR. This table comes from immunoSEQ multiplex PCR, and its TCRdb copy is limited to in-frame clones, with some not included. The sample holds about 84,000 clones, roughly 78% seen once. In the case of this clone: Antigen specificity is unknown.

The study, taken as a whole, reports: The study labeled about 160 TCR beta chains cytomegalovirus-associated.

The chain links TRBV7-9 to TRBJ1-1; D is ambiguous. This TCR came from a male donor in good health and CMV-seropositive. The sample consisted of PBMCs. The CDR3 sequence is CASSQPTPAGTEAFF. The CDR3 DNA reads as TGTGCCAGCAGCCAACCCACCCCGGCCGGGACTGAAGCTTTCTTT. The whole variable domain, filled in from reference TRBV7-9 and TRBJ1-1, reads DTGVSQNPRHKITKRGQNVTFRCDPISEHNRLYWYRQTLGQGPEFLTYFQNEAQLEKSRLLSDRFSAERPKGSFSTLEIQRTEQGDSAMYLCASSQPTPAGTEAFFGQGTRLTVV.